This entry lists 11 T cell receptor beta chains sequenced from one sample in a study of CD8 T cells in Susac syndrome. Random hexamers served to reverse transcribe roughly 0.45 to 1 ug RNA. TCRdb re-called the immunoSEQ multiplex PCR reads through MiXCR, storing one row per CDR3 protein. The table shows 150,000 to 200,000 distinct CDR3 sequences, with approximately 94% occurring only once. Sequencing was performed on CD4+ T cells from PBMCs. These receptors all stem from a human donor with Susac syndrome.

The V and J genes are TRBV24-1 and TRBJ2-1; 10 bases fit TRBD1. Unmatched junction bases numbered 20, after V lost 9 bases and J lost 4 bases. CDR3 length: 19 residues. The germline CDR1 and CDR2 sequences are KGHDR and SFDVKD. CDR3 amino acids: CATLLLGQGPRLSYNEQFF. The CDR3 DNA is TGTGCCACCCTACTTCTGGGACAGGGGCCCAGATTATCTTACAATGAGCAGTTCTTC.

The chain is built from TRBV20-1 and TRBJ2-1, with 7 bases aligning to TRBD1. V trimming: 3 bases; J trimming: 3 bases; junction bases outside the gene matches: 5. The CDR3 contains 14 residues. Germline lookup yields CDR1 DFQATT and CDR2 SNEGSKA (reference sequence). CDR3 DNA sequence: TGCAGTGCTAGGGTAGGGGGCATCTACAATGAGCAGTTCTTC. Protein sequence: CSARVGGIYNEQFF.

The CDR3 protein is CASSSSGRLGGKNIQYF. DNA of the CDR3: TGTGCCAGCAGCTCGTCGGGGCGTTTAGGGGGAAAAAACATTCAGTACTTC. This chain joins TRBV12-3 or TRBV12-4 and TRBJ2-4; TRBD1 is a possible D gene (6 bases). V lost 6 bases and J lost 4, with 22 bases in between. The CDR3 extends over 17 amino acids.

V usage is TRBV30 and J usage is TRBJ2-5; D is ambiguous. The CDR3 length is 10 residues. V lost 0 bases, J lost 5 bases, and 1 base lay in between. Germline CDR1 is GTSNPN and CDR2 is SVGIG (reference sequence). CDR3 loop: CAWSVETQYF. Written as DNA, the CDR3 is TGTGCCTGGAGTGTGGAGACCCAGTACTTC.

The chain combines TRBV5-1 with TRBJ2-1; D is ambiguous. Looked up from germline, CDR1 is SGHRS and CDR2 is YFSETQ. Trimming shortened V by 1 base and J by 5 bases, and 10 bases separated the two germline ends. CDR3 length equals 14 residues. CDR3 residues: CASSLNQGHNEQFF. The CDR3 region has the DNA TGCGCCAGCAGCTTGAACCAAGGGCACAATGAGCAGTTCTTC.

This sequence joins TRBV29-1 and TRBJ1-5, with D unclear. The germline V and J ends were trimmed by 5 bases and 1 base, with 9 bases remaining between them. The CDR3 sequence is 13 residues long. Per germline, CDR1 SQVTM and CDR2 ANQGSEA. The CDR3 sequence is CSVLGSSNQPQHF. In DNA, the CDR3 is TGCAGCGTTCTCGGGTCGAGCAATCAGCCCCAGCATTTT.

The chain employs TRBV6-5 and TRBJ1-1; D not certain. The CDR3 is 14 residues long. Germline CDR1 is MNHEY and CDR2 is SVGAGI. Trimming removed 0 bases at V and 8 bases at J, with 13 bases between. CDR3 bases: TGTGCCAGCAGTTACTCGAATAGTGTAAAAGAAGCTTTCTTT. Encoded protein: CASSYSNSVKEAFF.

This clonotype came up a few times. J is TRBJ1-5 and V is TRBV20-1, with D perhaps TRBD1 (5 bases). The germline V gene has CDR1 DFQATT and CDR2 SNEGSKA (reference sequence). The CDR3 totals 13 residues. The V and J ends lost 4 bases and 1 base respectively, with 8 bases between them. This CDR3 is CSATGDSNQPQHF. CDR3 nucleotide sequence: TGCAGTGCTACCGGGGACAGCAATCAGCCCCAGCATTTT.

The V and J genes are TRBV15 and TRBJ2-3, with D tentatively TRBD2 (7 bases). V lost 0 bases and J lost 0, with 16 bases in between. The CDR3 is 18 amino acids. The germline CDR1 and CDR2 sequences are LNHNV and YYDKDF (reference sequence). The DNA for the CDR3 is TGTGCCACCAGCAGAGATCGGTCGGCGGGGGCGAGCACAGATACGCAGTATTTT. Protein sequence: CATSRDRSAGASTDTQYF. The full variable domain, with the rest looked up from reference TRBV15 and TRBJ2-3, is DAMVIQNPRYQVTQFGKPVTLSCSQTLNHNVMYWYQQKSSQAPKLLFHYYDKDFNNEADTPDNFQSRRPNTSFCFLDIRSPGLGDTAMYLCATSRDRSAGASTDTQYFGPGTRLTVL.

This clonotype was seen a few times. The V and J genes are TRBV5-4 and TRBJ2-1; D remains ambiguous. Between the trimmed V and J ends, which lost 3 bases and 9 bases, there was a span of 22 bases. The CDR3 length is 16 residues. The germline gives CDR1 SGHNT, CDR2 YYREEE (reference sequence). Here the CDR3 DNA reads TGTGCCAGCAGCTCAGGCGGAACAGAGGCTAAAAGTGAGCAGTTCTTC. It encodes CASSSGGTEAKSEQFF.

The V and J genes are TRBV29-1 and TRBJ2-3, with D perhaps TRBD1 or TRBD2 (5 bases each). CDR3 length: 13 residues. V lost 1 base, J lost 10 bases, and 15 bases lay in between. In germline, CDR1 is SQVTM, CDR2 ANQGSEA. The chain's CDR3 is CSVEGEGRSPQYF. The CDR3 DNA follows: TGCAGCGTTGAAGGAGAGGGGAGATCCCCGCAGTATTTT.